One sample yielded the 19 T cell receptor beta chains listed below, sequenced in a study of blood T cells in healthy people across ages. Using a J-beta primer mix together with a sample-barcoded 5' primer, a second PCR was run for roughly 6 to 12 cycles. TCRdb redid the calling of the 5' RACE reads with MiXCR, one entry per CDR3 protein. This sample has roughly 700,000 distinct CDR3 sequences, with 45% to 50% found just once. What was sequenced was blood. The receptors shown here come from a woman in her fifties or sixties in good health.

About this clonotype: At one end, the junction sequence differs from germline, possibly due to a read error. The chain is built from TRBV29-1 and TRBJ2-3, with 9 bases fitting TRBD2. This CDR3 comprises 16 residues. Germline-derived CDR1 and CDR2 are SQVTM and ANQGSEA. The CDR3 region is CGVVLTSGYSTDTQYF. As DNA, the CDR3 is TGCGGCGTTGTCCTGACTAGCGGATATTCCACAGATACGCAGTATTTT.

The rearrangement joins TRBV20-1 to TRBJ1-1; the D is unclear. The CDR3 totals 13 residues. Germline CDR1 reads DFQATT; CDR2 reads SNEGSKA (reference sequence). V lost 2 bases and J lost 1, with 8 bases in between. The CDR3 sequence: CSARNSPNTEAFF. The CDR3 DNA reads as TGCAGTGCTAGAAACAGCCCGAACACTGAAGCTTTCTTT.

The V and J genes are TRBV7-3 and TRBJ2-3; no reliable D call. The CDR3 extends over 13 amino acids. Trimming removed 3 bases at V and 4 bases at J, with 8 bases between. Germline V gene lookup returns CDR1 SGHTA and CDR2 FQGTGA. CDR3 DNA: TGTGCCAGCAGCTTTCAGAGAGCAGATACGCAGTATTTT. Translated, it gives CASSFQRADTQYF. The entire variable domain, with the rest obtained from reference TRBV7-3 and TRBJ2-3, is as follows: GAGVSQTPSNKVTEKGKYVELRCDPISGHTALYWYRQSLGQGPEFLIYFQGTGAADDSGLPNDRFFAVRPEGSVSTLKIQRTERGDSAVYLCASSFQRADTQYFGPGTRLTVL.

This chain connects TRBV20-1 to TRBJ2-7; D is uncertain. Germline CDR1 and CDR2: DFQATT and SNEGSKA (reference sequence). The V and J ends lost 2 bases and 5 bases respectively, with 10 bases between them. CDR3 size: 12 residues. CDR3 nucleotide sequence: TGCAGTGCTAGAACCTCGTTGGACGAGCAGTACTTC. Protein: CSARTSLDEQYF.

This clonotype has only a few counts. The chain recombines TRBV7-2 with TRBJ2-6; TRBD1 agrees at 8 bases. The ends lost 6 bases at V and 2 bases at J; junction bases unmatched: 0. CDR3 length equals 14 residues. Germline V gene sequence: CDR1 SGHTA, CDR2 FQGNSA. This CDR3 is CASRDRAGANVLTF. The CDR3 DNA reads TGTGCCAGCAGGGACAGGGCTGGGGCCAACGTCCTGACTTTC.

This clonotype was found a few times. A much larger clone differs by one base, so this may be a read error. This chain uses TRBV5-1 with TRBJ2-7; maybe TRBD2 (5 bases). The ends were cut back, 3 bases at V and 5 bases at J, with 21 bases in the middle. CDR1 is SGHRS and CDR2 is YFSETQ in the germline V gene. The CDR3 is 16 residues long. The CDR3 nucleotides read TGCGCCAGCAGCTCGCGAGCGGACTCACAGCGGAACGAGCAGTACTTC. Protein product: CASSSRADSQRNEQYF.

This clonotype has a handful of counts. The chain is built from TRBV20-1 and TRBJ2-1; 8 nucleotides agree with TRBD2. The CDR3 covers 14 residues. The ends lost 2 bases at V and 8 bases at J; junction bases unmatched: 8. Germline values: CDR1 DFQATT, CDR2 SNEGSKA (reference sequence). CDR3 in amino acids: CSARSEAGVYEQFF. CDR3 DNA sequence: TGCAGTGCTAGATCCGAAGCGGGAGTTTATGAGCAGTTCTTC.

A few counts support this clonotype. The chain links TRBV7-2 to TRBJ2-5, with D perhaps matching TRBD1 (5 bases). In germline, CDR1 is SGHTA, CDR2 FQGNSA. This CDR3 region has 13 residues. Trimming removed 5 bases from V and 0 bases from J, with 7 bases in between. The chain's CDR3 is CASSLDNQETQYF. The CDR3 DNA reads TGTGCCAGCAGCCTGGACAACCAAGAGACCCAGTACTTC.

The J gene is TRBJ1-1, the V gene TRBV12-3 or TRBV12-4; 7 nucleotides line up with TRBD1. The CDR3 is 15 residues long. V trimming: 2 bases; J trimming: 1 base; junction bases outside the gene matches: 4. Here the CDR3 reads CASSLRTGWNTEAFF. The CDR3 DNA sequence: TGTGCCAGCAGTTTACGGACAGGATGGAACACTGAAGCTTTCTTT.

The chain joins TRBV7-6 to TRBJ1-6, with a tentative D call TRBD1 (5 bases). V was cut by 1 base and J by 8 bases, with 21 bases left in between. The CDR3 sequence is 18 residues long. Germline CDR1 is SGHVS and CDR2 is FNYEAQ. In nucleotides, the CDR3 is TGTGCCAGCAGCTTAGTTGGGGGGATGAAAGACAGCGATTCACCCCTCCACTTT. Its translation is CASSLVGGMKDSDSPLHF.

The rearrangement uses TRBV4-1 and TRBJ2-4, with 7 bases aligning to TRBD2. The J call may be incorrect, as the DNA end agrees better with TRBJ2-7. Germline V gene sequence: CDR1 MGHRA, CDR2 YSYEKL. The CDR3 length is 15 residues. The CDR3 is CASSQREGFGYEQYF. The CDR3 DNA reads TGCGCCAGCAGCCAAAGGGAGGGGTTTGGCTACGAGCAGTACTTC.

For this clonotype: A much larger clone differs from this one at a single base, so this may be a read error. The V gene is TRBV10-3, the J gene TRBJ2-7; 8 bases are a match to TRBD1. V dropped 4 bases and J dropped 7; count of bases not matched to a gene: 15. The CDR3 covers 16 residues. CDR1 ENHRY and CDR2 SYGVKD come from the germline V gene. CDR3 sequence: CAISASTGDSYNEQYF. For the CDR3, the DNA is TGTGCCATCAGTGCATCGACAGGGGATAGCTACAATGAGCAGTACTTC.

Turning to this clonotype: Compared with germline, one end of the junction differs, possibly owing to a read error. The rearrangement links TRBV6-5 to TRBJ2-5, with 8 bases lining up with TRBD1. CDR3 length equals 15 residues. Germline-derived CDR1 and CDR2 are MNHEY and SVGAGI. The CDR3 nucleotides read TGTGCCGGCAGTTCAGAAGGGACAGGCAAAGAGACCCAGTACTTC. This codes for CAGSSEGTGKETQYF.

In this sample, this clonotype turned up once. The chain carries TRBV11-2 and TRBJ2-2, with 10 bases identical to TRBD2. CDR3 length equals 15 residues. Germline-derived CDR1 and CDR2 are SGHAT and FQNNGV. Trimming cost V 9 bases and J 2 bases; bases outside gene matches: 6. In DNA form, the CDR3 reads TGTGCCAGTATATCTAGCGGGAGAAACACCGGGGAGCTGTTTTTT. The encoded protein is CASISSGRNTGELFF.

The chain couples TRBV20-1 to TRBJ2-1; no firm D call. V lost 4 bases to trimming and J lost 7 bases, with 11 bases between them. CDR3 size: 12 residues. Germline-derived CDR1 and CDR2 are DFQATT and SNEGSKA (reference sequence). CDR3 region: CSATQSKNEQFF. The CDR3 coding sequence is TGCAGTGCTACTCAGTCGAAAAATGAGCAGTTCTTC.

This sequence joins TRBV7-6 and TRBJ2-7, with unresolved D. CDR3 length equals 14 residues. The ends were cut back, 4 bases at V and 5 bases at J, with 15 bases in the middle. Per germline, CDR1 SGHVS and CDR2 FNYEAQ. CDR3 in amino acids: CASSSTGPRDEQYF. The CDR3 bases are TGTGCCAGCAGCTCTACCGGGCCCCGGGACGAGCAGTACTTC.

V gene TRBV20-1 combines with J gene TRBJ2-5, with D perhaps matching TRBD2 (7 bases). The CDR3 has 13 residues. V gave up 5 bases and J gave up 5 bases, with 15 bases separating them. Germline V gene sequence: CDR1 DFQATT, CDR2 SNEGSKA (reference sequence). The DNA of the CDR3 is TGCAGTGCTGTGGGGGGGGGCCGGGAGACCCAGTACTTC. Translating gives CSAVGGGRETQYF.

The chain couples TRBV28 to TRBJ2-7, with TRBD2 matching over 11 bases. The CDR3 is 17 residues long. The V gene's germline CDR1 is MDHEN and CDR2 SYDVKM. J gave up 2 bases and V 4 bases, and 10 bases lay outside the gene matches. The CDR3 protein is CASSSPHSGRATYEQYF. In DNA, the CDR3 is TGTGCCAGCAGTTCCCCTCATAGCGGGAGGGCGACCTACGAGCAGTACTTC. The full variable domain, rest sourced from reference TRBV28 and TRBJ2-7, is DVKVTQSSRYLVKRTGEKVFLECVQDMDHENMFWYRQDPGLGLRLIYFSYDVKMKEKGDIPEGYSVSREKKERFSLILESASTNQTSMYLCASSSPHSGRATYEQYFGPGTRLTVT.

The V call is TRBV5-1, the J call TRBJ2-1; 7 positions match TRBD2. The last part of the DNA fits TRBJ2-7 better; the J call may be wrong. CDR1 is SGHRS, CDR2 YFSETQ, per germline. CDR3 length equals 15 residues. The CDR3 DNA reads as TGCGCCAGCAGCTTGACCAGCGGGGCTCGGGATGAGCAGTACTTC. Translation: CASSLTSGARDEQYF.